One sample yielded the 4 T cell receptor beta chains listed below, sequenced in a study of T cell responses to AZD1222 COVID-19 vaccine. Profiled with immunoSEQ multiplex PCR; TCRdb holds only in-frame clones, not every one. Of about 100,000 clones listed, over 75% are singletons. Source: peripheral blood, taken on day 0 of AZD1222 vaccination. These receptors originate from an adult in good health.

This clone was observed a few times. The chain recombines TRBV9 with TRBJ2-3; a possible D gene is TRBD2 (6 bases). Germline-derived CDR1 and CDR2 are SGDLS and YYNGEE. The V end was cut by 0 bases, the J end by 3 bases, with 11 bases between. The CDR3 runs 15 residues. This CDR3 is CASSVDGTLTDTQYF. The CDR3 region has the DNA TGTGCCAGCAGCGTAGATGGGACTCTTACAGATACGCAGTATTTT.

Many counts were recorded for this clone. The CDR3 here is CASSQDGTGGGYEQYF. CDR3 coding DNA: TGCGCCAGCAGCCAAGATGGGACGGGGGGCGGCTACGAGCAGTACTTC. This rearrangement joins TRBV4-1 to TRBJ2-7; TRBD2 is a possible D gene (7 bases). CDR3 length equals 16 residues. Trimming cost V 0 bases and J 3 bases, with 15 bases left between them. Per the germline V gene, CDR1 is MGHRA and CDR2 is YSYEKL.

In this sample, this clone is medium-sized (0.01 to 0.1%). The conserved closing phenylalanine or tryptophan is absent in this CDR3, likely reflecting a read error. The chain uses TRBV6-1 and TRBJ1-6; D possibly corresponds to TRBD1 (6 bases). This CDR3 is 16 amino acids long. CDR1 and CDR2 (germline): MNHNS, SASEGT. CDR3 DNA sequence: TGTGCCAGCACTGAACAGGGCCTCTCCTATAATTCACCCCTCCACCTT. Translated: CASTEQGLSYNSPLHL.

The genes are TRBV10-1 and TRBJ2-5; D uncertain. Germline assignment: CDR1 WNHNN and CDR2 SYGVQD (reference sequence). The V end lost 3 bases, the J end lost 2 bases, and 10 bases lay between the germline ends. The CDR3 loop spans 14 amino acids. The CDR3 DNA reads TGCGCCAGCAGTGAAGGCAGAGAGCAAGAGACCCAGTACTTC. Its translation is CASSEGREQETQYF.